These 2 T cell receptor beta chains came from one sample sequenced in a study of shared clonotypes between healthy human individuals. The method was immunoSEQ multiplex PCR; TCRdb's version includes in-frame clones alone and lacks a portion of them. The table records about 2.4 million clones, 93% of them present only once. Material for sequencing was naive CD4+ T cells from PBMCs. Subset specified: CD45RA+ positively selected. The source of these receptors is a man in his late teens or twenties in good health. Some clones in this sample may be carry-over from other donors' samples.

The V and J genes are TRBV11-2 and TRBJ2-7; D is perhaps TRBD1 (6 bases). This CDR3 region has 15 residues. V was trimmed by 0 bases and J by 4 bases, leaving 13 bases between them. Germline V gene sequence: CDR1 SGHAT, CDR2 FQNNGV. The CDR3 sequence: CASSLDTRGLYEQYF. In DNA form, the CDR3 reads TGTGCCAGCAGCTTAGATACCAGGGGTTTATACGAGCAGTACTTC.

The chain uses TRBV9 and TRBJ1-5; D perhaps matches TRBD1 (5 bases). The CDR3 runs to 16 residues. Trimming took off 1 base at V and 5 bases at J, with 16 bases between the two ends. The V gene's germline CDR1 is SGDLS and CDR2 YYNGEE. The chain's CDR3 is CASSVTPGPPDQPQHF. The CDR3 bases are TGTGCCAGCAGCGTAACCCCGGGGCCGCCGGATCAGCCCCAGCATTTT. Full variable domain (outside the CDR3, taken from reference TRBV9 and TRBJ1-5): DSGVTQTPKHLITATGQRVTLRCSPRSGDLSVYWYQQSLDQGLQFLIQYYNGEERAKGNILERFSAQQFPDLHSELNLSSLELGDSALYFCASSVTPGPPDQPQHFGDGTRLSIL.